This passage covers 24 T cell receptor beta chains from one sample sequenced in a study of T cells in Graves' hyperthyroidism and ophthalmopathy. Amplified TCR beta CDR3 regions derived from RNA transcripts. The HTBI primer set served for first-round RT-PCR of the TCR CDR3. Each CDR3 protein is one row after TCRdb ran MiXCR on the multiplex PCR reads. The sample has hundreds of thousands of distinct CDR3 sequences; roughly 15% are singletons. The sequencing sample was made of blood. The receptors shown here come from a woman in her forties or fifties with Graves' ophthalmopathy.

This clonotype appeared many times. The rearrangement uses TRBV20-1 and TRBJ1-2; D is perhaps TRBD1 (5 bases). The CDR3 consists of 13 residues. V shed 5 bases and J shed 4 bases, with 14 bases lying between them. Germline V lookup: CDR1 DFQATT, CDR2 SNEGSKA (reference sequence). This CDR3 is CSAPLRGTYGYTF. The CDR3 bases are TGCAGTGCTCCCCTCCGGGGGACCTATGGCTACACCTTC.

This clonotype was seen at least ten times. The chain carries TRBV3-1 and TRBJ1-2; D is unclear. Germline CDR1 LGHDT, CDR2 YNNKEL (reference sequence). The V and J ends lost 3 bases and 7 bases respectively, with 9 bases between them. The CDR3 contains 12 residues. Written as DNA, the CDR3 is TGTGCCAGCAGCCAGGAAAGGCGTGGCTACACCTTC. Translating it yields CASSQERRGYTF. Supplemented by reference TRBV3-1 and TRBJ1-2, the full variable domain reads DTAVSQTPKYLVTQMGNDKSIKCEQNLGHDTMYWYKQDSKKFLKIMFSYNNKELIINETVPNRFSPKSPDKAHLNLHINSLELGDSAVYFCASSQERRGYTFGSGTRLTVV.

This clonotype has a count of ten or more. The chain combines TRBV12-3 or TRBV12-4 with TRBJ2-7; 14 bases align to TRBD2. This CDR3 contains 19 residues. V lost 5 bases, J lost 3 bases, and 15 bases stayed unmatched. CDR3 region: CASSTAAGLAGEYLYEQYF. The DNA for the CDR3 is TGTGCCAGCAGTACAGCCGCGGGACTAGCGGGAGAATATCTCTACGAGCAGTACTTC.

This clonotype was counted a single time. This rearrangement joins TRBV7-9 to TRBJ2-7; D perhaps matches TRBD1 (6 bases). Between the trimmed V and J ends, which lost 3 bases and 0 bases, there was a span of 9 bases. The CDR3 extends over 14 amino acids. Germline V gene sequence: CDR1 SEHNR, CDR2 FQNEAQ (reference sequence). The CDR3, as DNA: TGTGCCAGCAGCTTCTTCAGGGGCTCCTACGAGCAGTACTTC. Translating gives CASSFFRGSYEQYF.

The table lists this clonotype with many counts. The chain carries TRBV20-1 and TRBJ1-1; perhaps TRBD1 as D (6 bases). This CDR3 spans 14 amino acids. The germline gives CDR1 DFQATT, CDR2 SNEGSKA (reference sequence). Trimming removed 3 bases at V and 1 base at J, with 12 bases between. In DNA, the CDR3 is TGCAGTGCTAGGGACAGTCGGCCGAACACTGAAGCTTTCTTT. Protein product: CSARDSRPNTEAFF.

In this sample, this clonotype turned up a few times. The rearrangement uses TRBV5-5 and TRBJ2-2; D gene ambiguous. The CDR3 has 13 amino acids. V gave up 4 bases and J gave up 8 bases, with 12 bases separating them. Germline V lookup: CDR1 SGHKS, CDR2 YYEKEE (reference sequence). This CDR3 is CASSLTASGELFF. CDR3 bases: TGTGCCAGCAGCCTTACGGCATCTGGGGAGCTGTTTTTT.

In this sample, this clonotype turned up many times. The chain couples TRBV7-2 to TRBJ1-6, with TRBD1 as a possible D gene (5 bases). The ends were cut back, 2 bases at V and 5 bases at J, with 16 bases in the middle. The CDR3 consists of 17 residues. Germline assignment: CDR1 SGHTA and CDR2 FQGNSA. CDR3 region: CASSLYFGASDNSPLHF. The CDR3 DNA sequence: TGTGCCAGCAGCTTATACTTCGGGGCTAGCGATAATTCACCCCTCCACTTT. The entire variable domain, with the rest obtained from reference TRBV7-2 and TRBJ1-6, is as follows: GAGVSQSPSNKVTEKGKDVELRCDPISGHTALYWYRQSLGQGLEFLIYFQGNSAPDKSGLPSDRFSAERTGGSVSTLTIQRTQQEDSAVYLCASSLYFGASDNSPLHFGNGTRLTVT.

The rearrangement uses TRBV6-2 or TRBV6-3 and TRBJ1-5; no firm D call. Germline V gives CDR1 MNHEY, CDR2 SVGEGT. Trimming removed 7 bases at V and 0 bases at J, with 13 bases between. The length of the CDR3 is 15 residues. The CDR3 reads CASTYNAHSNQPQHF. As DNA, the CDR3 is TGTGCCAGCACCTATAATGCGCATAGCAATCAGCCCCAGCATTTT.

V is TRBV6-1 and J is TRBJ1-1; TRBD1 aligns across 7 bases. J gave up 1 base and V 3 bases, and 2 bases lay outside the gene matches. The CDR3 loop spans 14 amino acids. Germline values: CDR1 MNHNS, CDR2 SASEGT. CDR3 DNA: TGTGCCAGCAGTGAGTCAGGGGGGAACACTGAAGCTTTCTTT. Protein product: CASSESGGNTEAFF.

This clonotype came up many times. V usage is TRBV6-6 and J usage is TRBJ1-1, with D maybe TRBD1 (6 bases). The V end lost 2 bases, the J end lost 5 bases, and 12 bases lay between the germline ends. CDR1 MNHNY and CDR2 SVGAGI come from the germline V gene (reference sequence). The CDR3 runs 14 residues. In DNA form, the CDR3 reads TGTGCCAGCAGTTACGCAGGGGCTGGGACTGAAGCTTTCTTT. This codes for CASSYAGAGTEAFF.

The V gene is TRBV6-1, the J gene TRBJ2-7, with D unclear. The V gene lost 5 bases and the J gene lost 6 bases, with 11 bases spanning the gap. Germline CDR1 and CDR2: MNHNS and SASEGT. The CDR3 loop spans 12 amino acids. CDR3 DNA: TGTGCCAGCAGTTTTTTGAACGGCGAGCAGTACTTC. It codes for CASSFLNGEQYF.

In this sample, this clonotype turned up many times. The J gene is TRBJ2-3, the V gene TRBV6-1; 10 nucleotides line up with TRBD2. From germline, CDR1 is MNHNS and CDR2 SASEGT. The CDR3 consists of 19 residues. The J segment lost 0 bases and the V segment lost 3 bases, leaving 12 bases of the junction unmatched. CDR3 region: CASSEDPSGSAFSTDTQYF. The CDR3 coding sequence is TGTGCCAGCAGTGAGGATCCTAGCGGGAGTGCTTTCAGCACAGATACGCAGTATTTT.

This clonotype was seen repeatedly, ten times or more. The gene calls are TRBV20-1 and TRBJ2-7; no clear D gene. Trimming removed 3 bases at V and 2 bases at J, with 14 bases between. Looked up from germline, CDR1 is DFQATT and CDR2 is SNEGSKA (reference sequence). The CDR3 contains 14 residues. CDR3 sequence (DNA): TGCAGTGCTAGGGATCACCGATCCCCCTACGAGCAGTACTTC. This gives the protein CSARDHRSPYEQYF.

With respect to this clonotype: A much larger clone differs by one base, so this may be a read error. The CDR3 nucleotides are TGCAGTGTGAGGGCGGGAGGGTTTTACGAGCGGTACTTC. It yields the protein CSVRAGGFYERYF. The chain employs TRBV29-1 and TRBJ2-7, with 9 bases identical to TRBD2. The CDR3 sequence is 13 residues long. Germline V gene sequence: CDR1 SQVTM, CDR2 ANQGSEA.

This clonotype has at least ten counts. The chain uses TRBV28 and TRBJ2-3; D uncertain. This CDR3 is 14 amino acids long. The germline V gene has CDR1 MDHEN and CDR2 SYDVKM. The V and J ends lost 2 bases and 1 base respectively, with 7 bases between them. The CDR3 DNA is TGTGCCAGCAGTTTACCCATACGCACAGATACGCAGTATTTT. Its protein is CASSLPIRTDTQYF.

This clonotype was observed at least ten times. The chain combines TRBV11-3 with TRBJ2-1; no clear D gene. CDR3 size: 12 residues. Germline CDR1 and CDR2: SGHNT and YENEEA. The V and J ends lost 3 bases and 5 bases respectively, with 5 bases between them. The CDR3 DNA follows: TGTGCCAGCAGCTTGGTGCACAATGAGCAGTTCTTC. This encodes CASSLVHNEQFF. Full variable domain (remainder filled in from reference TRBV11-3 and TRBJ2-1): EAGVVQSPRYKIIEKKQPVAFWCNPISGHNTLYWYLQNLGQGPELLIRYENEEAVDDSQLPKDRFSAERLKGVDSTLKIQPAELGDSAVYLCASSLVHNEQFFGPGTRLTVL.

The chain links TRBV20-1 to TRBJ2-7; weak D call: TRBD1 (6 bases). Germline CDR1 DFQATT, CDR2 SNEGSKA (reference sequence). CDR3 length: 14 amino acids. V was cut by 5 bases and J by 5 bases, with 19 bases left in between. The CDR3 region has the DNA TGCAGTGCTCCACCGGGACCAGGGGTGGACGAGCAGTACTTC. Its protein is CSAPPGPGVDEQYF.

This clonotype was found a few times. The conserved closing phenylalanine or tryptophan is absent in this CDR3, likely reflecting a read error. This CDR3 is CSGGTGTPYEQYL. DNA for the CDR3: TGCAGCGGGGGGACAGGAACCCCCTACGAGCAGTACCTC. The rearrangement links TRBV29-1 to TRBJ2-7; 8 bases are shared with TRBD1. The CDR3 is 13 amino acids. J was trimmed by 2 bases and V by 7 bases; bases with no gene match: 7. From germline, CDR1 is SQVTM and CDR2 ANQGSEA.

This clonotype was detected only a few times. The chain has TRBV10-3 and TRBJ2-1; 9 bases agree with TRBD2. V lost 2 bases and J lost 12; bases outside the gene matches: 17. CDR1 and CDR2 (germline): ENHRY, SYGVKD. CDR3 size: 17 residues. CDR3 region: CAISERKASGDHRGQFF. The DNA for the CDR3 is TGTGCCATCAGTGAGAGGAAGGCTAGCGGGGATCACAGGGGGCAGTTCTTC.

This clonotype was seen at least ten times. The genes are TRBV27 and TRBJ2-1; maybe TRBD2 (6 bases). The germline gives CDR1 MNHEY, CDR2 SMNVEV (reference sequence). With 3 bases removed from V and 2 bases from J, the gap between germline ends came to 20 bases. CDR3 length: 18 amino acids. Written as DNA, the CDR3 is TGTGCCAGCAGTTTGTTGCGGGACTTGGCGGTCACCTACAATGAGCAGTTCTTC. Protein sequence: CASSLLRDLAVTYNEQFF.

The table lists this clonotype with a few counts. V and J are TRBV6-1 and TRBJ2-4, with 7 positions matching TRBD1. Germline V gives CDR1 MNHNS, CDR2 SASEGT. The V and J ends lost 5 bases and 8 bases, in that order; junction bases with no gene match: 6. CDR3 length equals 13 residues. CDR3 residues: CASSPTGFYIQYF. DNA of the CDR3: TGTGCCAGCAGTCCGACAGGGTTTTACATTCAGTACTTC.

There are many counts of this clonotype. The rearrangement uses TRBV20-1 and TRBJ1-1, with a tentative D call TRBD1 (6 bases). V was cut by 0 bases and J by 2 bases, with 16 bases left in between. CDR3 length: 16 residues. Germline loops: CDR1 DFQATT, CDR2 SNEGSKA (reference sequence). CDR3 coding DNA: TGCAGTGCTAGAGAGACCTTCCTGACAGGTAACACTGAAGCTTTCTTT. Translated, it gives CSARETFLTGNTEAFF.

This clonotype was counted a few times. The chain has TRBV4-1 and TRBJ1-1; the D is unclear. Germline CDR1 MGHRA, CDR2 YSYEKL. This CDR3 is 11 amino acids long. The V and J ends lost 1 base and 14 bases respectively, with 11 bases between them. CDR3 nucleotide sequence: TGCGCCAGCAGCCAAGGCGGTAGTCCCTTCTTT. It specifies CASSQGGSPFF.

J is TRBJ2-6 and V is TRBV3-1; D uncertain. The CDR3 covers 12 residues. Germline V CDR1 and CDR2: LGHDT, YNNKEL (reference sequence). Trimming shortened V by 7 bases and J by 10 bases, and 11 bases separated the two germline ends. The CDR3 DNA reads TGTGCCAGCACAGGTCAAGGGAACGTCCTGACTTTC. It translates to CASTGQGNVLTF.